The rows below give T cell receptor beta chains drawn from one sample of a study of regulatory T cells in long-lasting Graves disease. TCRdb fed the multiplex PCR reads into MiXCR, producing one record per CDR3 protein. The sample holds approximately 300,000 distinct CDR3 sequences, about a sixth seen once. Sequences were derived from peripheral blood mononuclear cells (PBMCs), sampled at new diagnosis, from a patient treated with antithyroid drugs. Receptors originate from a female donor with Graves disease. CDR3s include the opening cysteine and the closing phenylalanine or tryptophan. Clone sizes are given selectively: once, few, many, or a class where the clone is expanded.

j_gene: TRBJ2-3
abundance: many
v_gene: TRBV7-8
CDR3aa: CASSLALTGGIPDTQYF

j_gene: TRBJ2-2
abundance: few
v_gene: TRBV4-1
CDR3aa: CASSRVIGTGELFF

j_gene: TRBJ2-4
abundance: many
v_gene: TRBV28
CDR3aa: CASSFRGSKNIQYF

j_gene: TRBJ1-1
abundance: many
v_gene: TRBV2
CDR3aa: CASSPRGAAIRTEAFF

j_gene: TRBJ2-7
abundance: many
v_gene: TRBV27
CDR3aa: CASRGGTTQYEQYF

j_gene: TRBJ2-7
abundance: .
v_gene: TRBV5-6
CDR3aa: CASRVETGVLEQYF

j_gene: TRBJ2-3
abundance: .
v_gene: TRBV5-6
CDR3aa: CASSFSFAGWDPATDTQYF

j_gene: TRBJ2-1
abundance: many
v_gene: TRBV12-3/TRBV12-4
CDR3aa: CASSLQVSYNEQFF

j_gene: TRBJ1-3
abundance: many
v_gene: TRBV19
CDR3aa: CASSHLQRGSGNTIYF

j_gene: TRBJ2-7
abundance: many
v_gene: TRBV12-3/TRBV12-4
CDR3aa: CASSSRTSGSIYEQYF

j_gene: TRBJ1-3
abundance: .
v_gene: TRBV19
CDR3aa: CASTSDSGNTIYF

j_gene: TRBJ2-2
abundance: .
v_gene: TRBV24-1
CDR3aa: CATSDPSAGELFF

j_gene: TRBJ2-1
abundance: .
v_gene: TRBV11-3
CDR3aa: CASSLEDRGQYNEQFF

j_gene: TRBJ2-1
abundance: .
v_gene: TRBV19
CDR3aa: CASSMDRVNEQFF

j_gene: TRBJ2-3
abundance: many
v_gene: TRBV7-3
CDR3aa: CASSLILAGGTDTQYF

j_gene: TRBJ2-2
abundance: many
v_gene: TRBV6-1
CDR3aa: CASSPTLENGELFF

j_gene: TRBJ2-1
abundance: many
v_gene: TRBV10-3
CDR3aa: CAISESLWGEQFF

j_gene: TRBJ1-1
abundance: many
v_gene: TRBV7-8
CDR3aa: CASSLTGAIEAFF

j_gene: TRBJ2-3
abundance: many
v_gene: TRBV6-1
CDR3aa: CASTAADTQYF

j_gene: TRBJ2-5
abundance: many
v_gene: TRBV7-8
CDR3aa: CASSPPGLLETQYF

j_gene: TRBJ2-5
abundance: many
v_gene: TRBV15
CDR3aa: CATSDRVWETQYF

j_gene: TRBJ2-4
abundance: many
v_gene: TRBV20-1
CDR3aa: CSANLNQAKNIQYF

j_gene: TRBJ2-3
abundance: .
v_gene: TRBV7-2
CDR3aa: CASSPTPSGRLSDTQYF